This entry lists 24 T cell receptor beta chains sequenced from one sample in a study of T cell responses to AZD1222 COVID-19 vaccine. Generated by immunoSEQ multiplex PCR, the TCRdb table keeps only in-frame clones and is missing some. This sample has under 150,000 clones, with 90% found just once. The specimen was peripheral blood, collected on day 0 of AZD1222 vaccination. These receptors all come from an adult in good health.

The chain carries TRBV29-1 and TRBJ1-2; 10 bases are shared with TRBD1. The CDR3 extends over 12 amino acids. Germline CDR1 reads SQVTM; CDR2 reads ANQGSEA. The CDR3 region is CGDRGLRYGYTF. CDR3 DNA sequence: TGCGGAGACAGGGGGCTAAGGTATGGCTACACCTTC.

The CDR3 reads CASSTGGGRNTGELFF. The DNA of the CDR3 is TGTGCCAGCAGCACCGGAGGGGGACGGAACACCGGGGAGCTGTTTTTT. This sequence joins TRBV5-6 and TRBJ2-2; D tentatively fits TRBD1 or TRBD2 (6 bases each). Trimming removed 4 bases from V and 1 base from J, with 14 bases in between. CDR1 SGHDT and CDR2 YYEEEE come from the germline V gene. The CDR3 loop spans 16 amino acids.

The chain links TRBV5-1 to TRBJ2-7, with D possibly matching TRBD1 (5 bases). The germline V gene encodes CDR1 SGHRS and CDR2 YFSETQ. The CDR3 consists of 13 residues. The V end lost 5 bases, the J end lost 5 bases, and 14 bases lay between the germline ends. CDR3 coding DNA: TGCGCCAGCAGGGCCAGGGAAGACCACGAGCAGTACTTC. Its translation is CASRAREDHEQYF.

The gene calls are TRBV6-1 and TRBJ1-3; D is undetermined. The CDR3 contains 15 residues. The ends were cut back, 0 bases at V and 7 bases at J, with 13 bases in the middle. The V gene's germline CDR1 is MNHNS and CDR2 SASEGT. The CDR3 protein is CASSEARHVDNTIYF. The CDR3, as DNA: TGTGCCAGCAGTGAAGCGCGCCATGTCGATAACACCATATATTTT.

The chain links TRBV5-6 to TRBJ2-3; D gene ambiguous. Germline V lookup: CDR1 SGHDT, CDR2 YYEEEE. The CDR3 length is 11 residues. Trimming stripped 5 bases from V and 4 bases from J, with 5 bases between. CDR3 loop: CASRGADTQYF. The CDR3 nucleotides read TGTGCCAGCAGGGGTGCAGATACGCAGTATTTT.

The gene calls are TRBV7-3 and TRBJ2-5; possibly TRBD2 for D (7 bases). Trimming took 5 bases from V and 5 from J, leaving 18 bases between them. Looked up from germline, CDR1 is SGHTA and CDR2 is FQGTGA. The CDR3 spans 15 residues. The CDR3 region has the DNA TGTGCCAGCAGCCCACAAGGGGGAGGGATGGAGACCCAGTACTTC. As protein: CASSPQGGGMETQYF.

V usage is TRBV2 and J usage is TRBJ2-7; D gene uncertain. The germline gives CDR1 SNHLY, CDR2 FYNNEI. V was pared by 3 bases and J by 2 bases, with 5 bases between. This CDR3 is built from 12 residues. The CDR3 region has the DNA TGTGCCAGCAGTGACAAACCCTACGAGCAGTACTTC. Encoded protein: CASSDKPYEQYF.

The rearrangement joins TRBV9 to TRBJ2-1; TRBD2 aligns across 7 bases. The V gene end was trimmed by 4 bases and the J gene end by 6 bases; junction bases not matched to a gene: 10. This CDR3 has 15 residues. Germline V gene lookup returns CDR1 SGDLS and CDR2 YYNGEE. In DNA form, the CDR3 reads TGTGCCAGCAGCCGGGGGAGGGAGGTAGGCAATGAGCAGTTCTTC. Translating it yields CASSRGREVGNEQFF.

This clone appeared a few times. The rearrangement uses TRBV5-1 and TRBJ1-5; D perhaps matches TRBD1 (5 bases). Per the germline V gene, CDR1 is SGHRS and CDR2 is YFSETQ. Trimming took off 0 bases at V and 1 base at J, with 11 bases between the two ends. This CDR3 comprises 16 residues. The CDR3 coding sequence is TGCGCCAGCAGCTTGGAGGCTGGGGCGAGCAATCAGCCCCAGCATTTT. It yields the protein CASSLEAGASNQPQHF.

With regard to this clone: At one end, the junction sequence differs from germline, possibly due to a read error. The chain carries TRBV6-2 or TRBV6-3 and TRBJ2-5, with 9 bases matching TRBD1. This CDR3 region has 14 residues. From germline, CDR1 is MNHEY and CDR2 SVGEGT. DNA of the CDR3: TGTGCCAGCAGTATAAGGACAGGGGTCGGATTATGGGACTTC. Its translation is CASSIRTGVGLWDF.

The V call is TRBV11-2, the J call TRBJ2-4; D ambiguous. Germline V CDR1 and CDR2: SGHAT, FQNNGV. Trimming cost V 1 base and J 4 bases, with 17 bases left between them. The CDR3 contains 17 residues. CDR3 nucleotides: TGTGCCAGCAGCTTAGCCAGTGGGGAAGCGCGGAAAAACATTCAGTACTTC. Translating gives CASSLASGEARKNIQYF. Full variable domain (remainder filled in from reference TRBV11-2 and TRBJ2-4): EAGVAQSPRYKIIEKRQSVAFWCNPISGHATLYWYQQILGQGPKLLIQFQNNGVVDDSQLPKDRFSAERLKGVDSTLKIQPAKLEDSAVYLCASSLASGEARKNIQYFGAGTRLSVL.

The V gene is TRBV7-2, the J gene TRBJ2-5; 7 nucleotides align to TRBD1. Germline lookup yields CDR1 SGHTA and CDR2 FQGNSA. The CDR3 loop spans 14 amino acids. The ends lost 5 bases at V and 5 bases at J; junction bases unmatched: 8. The CDR3: CASSRDRAAETQYF. CDR3 sequence (DNA): TGTGCCAGCAGCCGTGACAGGGCGGCTGAGACCCAGTACTTC.

V gene TRBV11-2 combines with J gene TRBJ2-5; 11 bases align to TRBD2. V shed 4 bases, J shed 4 bases, and the junction held 2 bases outside the gene matches. Germline assignment: CDR1 SGHAT and CDR2 FQNNGV. The CDR3 consists of 14 residues. The CDR3 region has the DNA TGTGCCAGCAGCTCAACTAGCGGGGGAGAGACCCAGTACTTC. Its protein product is CASSSTSGGETQYF.

The CDR3 sequence is CASSSQVGNNEQFF. The DNA of the CDR3 is TGTGCCAGCAGCTCCCAGGTTGGTAACAATGAGCAGTTCTTC. The chain has TRBV5-4 and TRBJ2-1, with D uncertain. The CDR3 covers 14 residues. The germline gives CDR1 SGHNT, CDR2 YYREEE (reference sequence). V was cut by 3 bases and J by 5 bases, with 12 bases left in between. Using reference TRBV5-4 and TRBJ2-1 for the parts outside the CDR3, the full variable domain is ETGVTQSPTHLIKTRGQQVTLRCSSQSGHNTVSWYQQALGQGPQFIFQYYREEENGRGNFPPRFSGLQFPNYSSELNVNALELDDSALYLCASSSQVGNNEQFFGPGTRLTVL.

This rearrangement joins TRBV11-3 to TRBJ2-3, with D possibly matching TRBD1 (6 bases). V was clipped by 3 bases and J by 4 bases, with 11 bases between them. This CDR3 spans 14 amino acids. CDR1 and CDR2 from the germline V gene are SGHNT and YENEEA. In DNA form, the CDR3 reads TGTGCCAGCAGCTTGTTTACAGGGCCAGATACGCAGTATTTT. Translating it yields CASSLFTGPDTQYF.

As DNA, the CDR3 is TGTGCCAGCAGCTTCCGAGGGGGGAAGGCTGGAAACACCATATATTTT. Translation gives CASSFRGGKAGNTIYF. The chain recombines TRBV11-3 with TRBJ1-3, with a possible D match to TRBD1 (6 bases). The V gene's germline CDR1 is SGHNT and CDR2 YENEEA. The CDR3 spans 16 residues. V was trimmed by 3 bases and J by 2 bases, leaving 14 bases between them.

The chain uses TRBV5-8 and TRBJ2-2; 7 bases map to TRBD1. The CDR3 loop spans 15 amino acids. V was pared by 1 base and J by 1 base, with 1 base of the junction left unmatched. Germline V gene data show CDR1 as SGHTS and CDR2 as YDEGEE. The CDR3 region is CASSLTGVNTGELFF. DNA for the CDR3: TGTGCCAGCAGCTTGACAGGGGTGAACACCGGGGAGCTGTTTTTT.

This chain connects TRBV4-1 to TRBJ1-3, with 10 nucleotides matching TRBD1. The junction had 3 bases not matched to a gene; V was cut back by 3 bases and J by 4 bases. Germline V gene lookup returns CDR1 MGHRA and CDR2 YSYEKL. This CDR3 region has 15 residues. This chain's CDR3 is CASSQGTGVGNTIYF. CDR3 sequence (DNA): TGCGCCAGCAGCCAGGGGACAGGGGTGGGAAACACCATATATTTT.

V gene TRBV19 combines with J gene TRBJ2-7, with D perhaps TRBD2 (5 bases). Looked up from germline, CDR1 is LNHDA and CDR2 is SQIVND (reference sequence). Between the trimmed V and J ends, which lost 2 bases and 4 bases, there was a span of 9 bases. CDR3 size: 13 residues. CDR3 sequence: CASSIPPGYEQYF. CDR3 nucleotide sequence: TGTGCCAGTAGTATACCCCCGGGGTACGAGCAGTACTTC.

CDR3 DNA sequence: TGTGCCAGCAGCTCCCTACAGGGCGCGAGGAACACAGATACGCAGTATTTT. Translation gives CASSSLQGARNTDTQYF. The J gene is TRBJ2-3, the V gene TRBV13, with a weak D call TRBD1 (6 bases). Deletions cut 4 bases from V and 2 bases from J, with 19 bases between. This CDR3 has 17 amino acids. Germline lookup yields CDR1 PRHDT and CDR2 FYEKMQ (reference sequence).

V and J are TRBV10-3 and TRBJ1-6; D uncertain. The length of the CDR3 is 14 residues. Germline loops: CDR1 ENHRY, CDR2 SYGVKD. V was clipped by 6 bases and J by 9 bases, with 15 bases between them. CDR3 nucleotides: TGTGCCATCAGCCTTGAGATTGCGGGTTCACCCCTCCACTTT. It yields the protein CAISLEIAGSPLHF.

The rearrangement joins TRBV12-3 or TRBV12-4 to TRBJ2-7; D remains ambiguous. The CDR3 spans 12 residues. V was trimmed by 3 bases and J by 3 bases, leaving 6 bases between them. The CDR3 DNA sequence: TGTGCCAGCAGTTTTCGGGTCTACGAGCAGTACTTC. This gives the protein CASSFRVYEQYF.

The rearrangement uses TRBV21-1 and TRBJ1-1; the table's D gene call, TRBD1, was not cross checked with the DNA. TRBV21-1 has pseudogene status. This CDR3 is built from 15 residues. The CDR3 sequence: CASSKKDRGHTEAFF. The CDR3 bases are TGTGCCAGCAGCAAAAAGGACAGGGGGCACACTGAAGCTTTCTTT.

The chain joins TRBV6-5 to TRBJ1-4, with TRBD1 as a possible D gene (5 bases). Trimming stripped 9 bases from V and 8 bases from J, with 19 bases between. This CDR3 spans 14 amino acids. Germline loops: CDR1 MNHEY, CDR2 SVGAGI. The CDR3 DNA reads TGTGCCAGACATAGGGGAGGGGCCGGGGAAAAACTGTTTTTT. Translating gives CARHRGGAGEKLFF.